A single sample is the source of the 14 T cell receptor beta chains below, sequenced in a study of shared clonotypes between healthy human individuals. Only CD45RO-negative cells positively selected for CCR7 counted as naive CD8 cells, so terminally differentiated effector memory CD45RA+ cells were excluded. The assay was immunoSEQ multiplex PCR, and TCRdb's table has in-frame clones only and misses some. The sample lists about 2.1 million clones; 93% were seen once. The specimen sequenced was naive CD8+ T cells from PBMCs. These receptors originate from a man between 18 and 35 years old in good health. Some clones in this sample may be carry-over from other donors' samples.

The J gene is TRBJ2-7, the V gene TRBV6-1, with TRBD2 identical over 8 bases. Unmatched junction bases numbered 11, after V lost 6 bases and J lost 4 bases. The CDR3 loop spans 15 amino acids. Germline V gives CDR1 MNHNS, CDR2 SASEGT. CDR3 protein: CASRDRASGHYEQYF. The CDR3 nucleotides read TGTGCCAGCAGGGACCGGGCTAGCGGGCATTACGAGCAGTACTTC.

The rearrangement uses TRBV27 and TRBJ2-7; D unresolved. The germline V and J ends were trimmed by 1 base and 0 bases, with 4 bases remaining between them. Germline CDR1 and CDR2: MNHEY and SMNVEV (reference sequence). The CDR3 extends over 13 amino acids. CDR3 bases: TGTGCCAGCAGTTTATACCGCTCCTACGAGCAGTACTTC. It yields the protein CASSLYRSYEQYF.

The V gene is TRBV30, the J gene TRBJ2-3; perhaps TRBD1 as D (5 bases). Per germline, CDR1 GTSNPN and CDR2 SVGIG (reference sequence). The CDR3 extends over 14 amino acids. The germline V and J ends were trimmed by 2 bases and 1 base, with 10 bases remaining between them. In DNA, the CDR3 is TGTGCCTGGAGTTACGACAGCCGCACAGATACGCAGTATTTT. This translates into CAWSYDSRTDTQYF. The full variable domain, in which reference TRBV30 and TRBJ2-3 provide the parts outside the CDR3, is SQTIHQWPATLVQPVGSPLSLECTVEGTSNPNLYWYRQAAGRGLQLLFYSVGIGQISSEVPQNLSASRPQDRQFILSSKKLLLSDSGFYLCAWSYDSRTDTQYFGPGTRLTVL.

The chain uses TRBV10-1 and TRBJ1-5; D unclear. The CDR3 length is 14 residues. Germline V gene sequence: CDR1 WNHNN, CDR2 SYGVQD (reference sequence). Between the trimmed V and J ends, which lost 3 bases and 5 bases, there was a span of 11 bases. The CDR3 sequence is CASSDRIKYQPQHF. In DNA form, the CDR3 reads TGCGCCAGCAGTGACAGGATAAAGTATCAGCCCCAGCATTTT.

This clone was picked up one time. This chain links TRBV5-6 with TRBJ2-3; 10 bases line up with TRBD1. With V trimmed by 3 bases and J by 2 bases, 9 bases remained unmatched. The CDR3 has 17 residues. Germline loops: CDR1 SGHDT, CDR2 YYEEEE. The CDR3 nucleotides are TGTGCCAGCAGCTCCACTGACAGGGGGCTACCCACAGATACGCAGTATTTT. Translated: CASSSTDRGLPTDTQYF.

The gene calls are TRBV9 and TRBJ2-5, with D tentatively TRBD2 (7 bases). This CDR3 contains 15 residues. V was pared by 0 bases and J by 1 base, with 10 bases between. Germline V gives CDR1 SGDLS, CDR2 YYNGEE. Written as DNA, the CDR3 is TGTGCCAGCAGCGTAGCGGGGGGCGTCCAAGAGACCCAGTACTTC. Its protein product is CASSVAGGVQETQYF. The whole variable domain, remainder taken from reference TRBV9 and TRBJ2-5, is DSGVTQTPKHLITATGQRVTLRCSPRSGDLSVYWYQQSLDQGLQFLIQYYNGEERAKGNILERFSAQQFPDLHSELNLSSLELGDSALYFCASSVAGGVQETQYFGPGTRLLVL.

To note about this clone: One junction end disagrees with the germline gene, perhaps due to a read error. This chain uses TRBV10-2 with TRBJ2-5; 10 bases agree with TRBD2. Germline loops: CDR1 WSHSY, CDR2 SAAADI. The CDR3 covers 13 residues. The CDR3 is CASSEWVAGGPNF. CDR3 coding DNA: TGCGCCAGCAGTGAGTGGGTAGCGGGAGGCCCGAACTTC.

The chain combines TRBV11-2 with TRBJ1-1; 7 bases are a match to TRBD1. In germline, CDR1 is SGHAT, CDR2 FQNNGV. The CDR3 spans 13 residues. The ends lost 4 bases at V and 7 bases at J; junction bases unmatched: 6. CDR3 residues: CASSSRDSYEAFF. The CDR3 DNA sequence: TGTGCCAGCAGCTCCCGGGACAGTTATGAAGCTTTCTTT.

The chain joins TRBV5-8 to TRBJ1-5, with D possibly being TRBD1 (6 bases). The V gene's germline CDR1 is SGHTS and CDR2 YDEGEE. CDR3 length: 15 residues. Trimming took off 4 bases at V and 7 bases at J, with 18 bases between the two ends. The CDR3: CASSLEGGFLQPQHF. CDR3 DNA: TGTGCCAGCAGCCTGGAGGGGGGCTTTCTACAGCCCCAGCATTTT.

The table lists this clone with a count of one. CDR3 DNA sequence: TGTGCCAGCAGCTTAGAGGGACAGAAATACGAGCAGTACTTC. This encodes CASSLEGQKYEQYF. The chain is built from TRBV13 and TRBJ2-7; TRBD1 aligns across 7 bases. Trimming cost V 1 base and J 4 bases; bases outside gene matches: 4. The CDR3 contains 14 residues. The germline CDR1 and CDR2 sequences are PRHDT and FYEKMQ (reference sequence). Using reference TRBV13 and TRBJ2-7 for the parts outside the CDR3, the full variable domain is AAGVIQSPRHLIKEKRETATLKCYPIPRHDTVYWYQQGPGQDPQFLISFYEKMQSDKGSIPDRFSAQQFSDYHSELNMSSLELGDSALYFCASSLEGQKYEQYFGPGTRLTVT.

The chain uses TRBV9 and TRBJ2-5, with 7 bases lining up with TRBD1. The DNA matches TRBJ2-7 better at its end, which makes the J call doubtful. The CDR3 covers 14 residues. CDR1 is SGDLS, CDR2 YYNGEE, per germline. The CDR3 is CASSVGDSPYEQYF. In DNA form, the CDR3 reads TGTGCCAGCAGCGTAGGGGACAGTCCCTACGAGCAGTACTTC.

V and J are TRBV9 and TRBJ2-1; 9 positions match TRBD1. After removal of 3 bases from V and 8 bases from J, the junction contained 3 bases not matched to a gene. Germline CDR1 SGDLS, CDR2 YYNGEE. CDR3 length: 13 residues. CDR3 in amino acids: CASSGDREDEQFF. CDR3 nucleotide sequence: TGTGCCAGCAGCGGGGACAGGGAGGATGAGCAGTTCTTC.

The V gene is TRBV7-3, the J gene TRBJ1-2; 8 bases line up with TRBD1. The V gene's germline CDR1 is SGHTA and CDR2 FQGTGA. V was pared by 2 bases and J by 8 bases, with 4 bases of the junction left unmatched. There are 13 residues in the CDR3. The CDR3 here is CASSLQGAYGYTF. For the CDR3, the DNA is TGTGCCAGCAGCTTACAGGGGGCGTACGGCTACACCTTC.

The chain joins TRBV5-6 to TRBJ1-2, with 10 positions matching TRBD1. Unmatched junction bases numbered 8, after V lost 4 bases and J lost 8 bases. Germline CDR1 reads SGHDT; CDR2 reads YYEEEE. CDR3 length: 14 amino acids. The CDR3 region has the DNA TGTGCCAGCAGCCCAGGGACAGGGGTGAGCGGCTACACCTTC. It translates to CASSPGTGVSGYTF.